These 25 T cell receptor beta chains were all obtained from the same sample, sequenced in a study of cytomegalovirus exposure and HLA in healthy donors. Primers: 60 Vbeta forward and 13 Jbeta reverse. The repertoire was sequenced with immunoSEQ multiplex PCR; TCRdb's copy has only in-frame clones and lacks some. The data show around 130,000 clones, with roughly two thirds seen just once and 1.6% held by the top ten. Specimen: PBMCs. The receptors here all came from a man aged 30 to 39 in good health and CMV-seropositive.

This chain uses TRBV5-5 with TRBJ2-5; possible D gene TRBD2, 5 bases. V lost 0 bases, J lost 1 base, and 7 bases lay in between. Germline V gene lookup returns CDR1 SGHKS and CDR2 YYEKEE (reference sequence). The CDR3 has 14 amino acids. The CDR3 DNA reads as TGTGCCAGCAGCTTGGCCCGGGGCCAAGAGACCCAGTACTTC. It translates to CASSLARGQETQYF.

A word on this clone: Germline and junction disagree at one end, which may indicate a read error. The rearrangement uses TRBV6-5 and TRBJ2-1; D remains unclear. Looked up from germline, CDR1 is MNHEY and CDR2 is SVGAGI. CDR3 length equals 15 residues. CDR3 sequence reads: CASSPQVLTYSEQFF. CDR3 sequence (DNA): TGTGCCAGCAGTCCCCAGGTACTTACCTACAGTGAGCAGTTCTTC.

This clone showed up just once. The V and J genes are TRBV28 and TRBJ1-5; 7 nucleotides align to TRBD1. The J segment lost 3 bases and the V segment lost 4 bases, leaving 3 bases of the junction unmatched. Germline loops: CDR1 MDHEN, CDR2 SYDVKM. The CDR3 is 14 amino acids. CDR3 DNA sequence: TGTGCCAGCAGTTCACAGGGGAACAATCAGCCCCAGCATTTT. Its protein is CASSSQGNNQPQHF.

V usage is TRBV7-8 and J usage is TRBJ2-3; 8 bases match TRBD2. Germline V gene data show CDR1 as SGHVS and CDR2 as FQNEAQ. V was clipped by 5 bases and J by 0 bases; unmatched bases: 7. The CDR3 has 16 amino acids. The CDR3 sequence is CASSIGLATSTDTQYF. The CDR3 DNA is TGTGCCAGCAGCATAGGACTAGCCACTAGCACAGATACGCAGTATTTT.

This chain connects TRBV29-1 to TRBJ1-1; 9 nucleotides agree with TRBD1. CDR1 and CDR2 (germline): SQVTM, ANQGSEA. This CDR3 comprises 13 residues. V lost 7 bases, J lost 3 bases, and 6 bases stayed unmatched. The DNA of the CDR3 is TGCAGCGGTGCGACAGGGGGTGACACTGAAGCTTTCTTT. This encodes CSGATGGDTEAFF.

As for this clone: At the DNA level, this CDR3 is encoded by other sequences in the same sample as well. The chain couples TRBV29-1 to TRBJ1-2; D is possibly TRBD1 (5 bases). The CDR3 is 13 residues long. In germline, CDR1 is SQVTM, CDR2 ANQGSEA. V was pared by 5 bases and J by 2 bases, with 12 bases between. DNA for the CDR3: TGCAGCGTTAGGCTACAGGCGAACTATGGCTACACCTTC. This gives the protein CSVRLQANYGYTF.

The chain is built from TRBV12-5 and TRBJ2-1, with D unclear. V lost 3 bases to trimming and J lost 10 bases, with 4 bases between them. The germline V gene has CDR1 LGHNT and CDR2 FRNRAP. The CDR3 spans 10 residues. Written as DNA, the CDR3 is TGTGCTAGTGGTTTTGAGGAGCAGTTCTTC. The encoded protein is CASGFEEQFF.

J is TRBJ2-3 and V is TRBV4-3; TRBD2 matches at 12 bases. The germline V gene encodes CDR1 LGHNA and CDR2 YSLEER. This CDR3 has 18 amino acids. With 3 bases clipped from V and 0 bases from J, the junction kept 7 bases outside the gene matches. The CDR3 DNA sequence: TGCGCCAGCAGCCACGGCCTAGGGACTAGCGGGAGCACAGATACGCAGTATTTT. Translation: CASSHGLGTSGSTDTQYF.

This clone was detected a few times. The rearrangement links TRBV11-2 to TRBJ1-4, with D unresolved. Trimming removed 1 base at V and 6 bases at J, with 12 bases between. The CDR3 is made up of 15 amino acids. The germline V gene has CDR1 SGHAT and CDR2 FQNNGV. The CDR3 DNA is TGTGCCAGCAGCTTAGTAGGGAGGTGGGATGAAAAACTGTTTTTT. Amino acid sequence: CASSLVGRWDEKLFF. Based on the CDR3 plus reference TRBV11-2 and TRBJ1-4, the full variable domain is EAGVAQSPRYKIIEKRQSVAFWCNPISGHATLYWYQQILGQGPKLLIQFQNNGVVDDSQLPKDRFSAERLKGVDSTLKIQPAKLEDSAVYLCASSLVGRWDEKLFFGSGTQLSVL.

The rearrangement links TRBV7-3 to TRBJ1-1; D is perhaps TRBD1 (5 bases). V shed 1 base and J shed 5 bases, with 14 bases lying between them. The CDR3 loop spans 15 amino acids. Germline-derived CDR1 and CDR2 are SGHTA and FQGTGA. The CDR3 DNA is TGTGCCAGCAGCTTAATGGGCTCAGGGAGGACTGAAGCTTTCTTT. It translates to CASSLMGSGRTEAFF.

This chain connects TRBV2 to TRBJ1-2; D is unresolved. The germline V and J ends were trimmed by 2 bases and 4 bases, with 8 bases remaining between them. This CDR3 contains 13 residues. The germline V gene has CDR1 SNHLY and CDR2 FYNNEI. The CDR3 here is CASSEMATYGYTF. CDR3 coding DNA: TGTGCCAGCAGTGAAATGGCAACCTATGGCTACACCTTC.

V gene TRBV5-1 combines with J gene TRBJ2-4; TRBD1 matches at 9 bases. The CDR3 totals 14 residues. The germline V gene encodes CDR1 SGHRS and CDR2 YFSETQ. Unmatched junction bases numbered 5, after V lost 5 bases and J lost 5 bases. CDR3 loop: CASSRGQGENIQYF. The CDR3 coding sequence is TGCGCCAGCAGTCGGGGACAGGGCGAAAACATTCAGTACTTC.

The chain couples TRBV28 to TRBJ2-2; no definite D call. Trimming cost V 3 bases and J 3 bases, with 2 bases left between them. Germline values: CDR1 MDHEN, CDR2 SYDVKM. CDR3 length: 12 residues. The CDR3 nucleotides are TGTGCCAGCAGTTTCGACACCGGGGAGCTGTTTTTT. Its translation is CASSFDTGELFF.

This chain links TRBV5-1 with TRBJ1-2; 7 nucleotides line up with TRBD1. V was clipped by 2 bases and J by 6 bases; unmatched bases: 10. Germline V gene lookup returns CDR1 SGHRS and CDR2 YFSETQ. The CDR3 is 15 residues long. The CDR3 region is CASSLYPTGLDGYTF. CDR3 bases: TGCGCCAGCAGCTTATACCCGACAGGGTTGGATGGCTACACCTTC.

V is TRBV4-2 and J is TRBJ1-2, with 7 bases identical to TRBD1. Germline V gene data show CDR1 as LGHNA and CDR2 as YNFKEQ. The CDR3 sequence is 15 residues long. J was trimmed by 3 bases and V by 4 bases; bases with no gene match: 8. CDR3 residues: CASSPHPQGDYGYTF. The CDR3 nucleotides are TGTGCCAGCAGCCCTCACCCCCAGGGGGACTATGGCTACACCTTC.

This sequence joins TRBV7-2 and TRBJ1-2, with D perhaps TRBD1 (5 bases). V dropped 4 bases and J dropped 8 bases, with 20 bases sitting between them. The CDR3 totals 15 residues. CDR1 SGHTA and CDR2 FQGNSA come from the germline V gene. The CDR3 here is CASSSILRDLRGYTF. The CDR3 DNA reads TGTGCCAGCAGCTCGATCTTACGGGACTTGCGAGGCTACACCTTC.

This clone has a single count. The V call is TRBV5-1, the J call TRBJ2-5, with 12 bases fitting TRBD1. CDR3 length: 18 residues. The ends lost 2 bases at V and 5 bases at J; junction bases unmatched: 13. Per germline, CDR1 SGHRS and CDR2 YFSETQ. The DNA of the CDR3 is TGCGCCAGCAGCTTAAATCCTCTGGGGACAGGGGGCGCGGAGACCCAGTACTTC. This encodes CASSLNPLGTGGAETQYF. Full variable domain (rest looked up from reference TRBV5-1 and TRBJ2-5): KAGVTQTPRYLIKTRGQQVTLSCSPISGHRSVSWYQQTPGQGLQFLFEYFSETQRNKGNFPGRFSGRQFSNSRSEMNVSTLELGDSALYLCASSLNPLGTGGAETQYFGPGTRLLVL.

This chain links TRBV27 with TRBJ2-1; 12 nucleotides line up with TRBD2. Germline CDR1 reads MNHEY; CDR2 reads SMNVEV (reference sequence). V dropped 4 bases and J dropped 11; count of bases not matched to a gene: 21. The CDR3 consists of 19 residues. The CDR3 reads CASSSWTAPGLAGIMKQFF. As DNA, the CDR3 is TGTGCCAGCAGTTCGTGGACAGCGCCGGGACTAGCGGGTATAATGAAGCAGTTCTTC.

The CDR3 DNA reads as TGTGCCAGCAGTTCCTACCTGCGACAGAGGAACACTGAAGCTTTCTTT. Protein: CASSSYLRQRNTEAFF. The V gene is TRBV28, the J gene TRBJ1-1; tentative D call: TRBD1 (5 bases). V was trimmed by 4 bases and J by 1 base, leaving 16 bases between them. Germline V gene sequence: CDR1 MDHEN, CDR2 SYDVKM. This CDR3 is 16 amino acids long.

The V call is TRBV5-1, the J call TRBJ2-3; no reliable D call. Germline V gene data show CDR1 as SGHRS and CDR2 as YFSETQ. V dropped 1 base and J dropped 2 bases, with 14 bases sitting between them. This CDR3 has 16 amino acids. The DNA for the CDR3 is TGCGCCAGCAGCTTGTCGGCGCTCAGGTCCACAGATACGCAGTATTTT. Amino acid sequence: CASSLSALRSTDTQYF.

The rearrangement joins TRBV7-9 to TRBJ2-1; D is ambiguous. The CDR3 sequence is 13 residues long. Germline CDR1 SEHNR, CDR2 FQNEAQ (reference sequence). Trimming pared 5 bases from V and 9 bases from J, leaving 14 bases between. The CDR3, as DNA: TGTGCCAGCAGCCCAGATTTTTCCCCTGAGCAGTTCTTC. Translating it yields CASSPDFSPEQFF.

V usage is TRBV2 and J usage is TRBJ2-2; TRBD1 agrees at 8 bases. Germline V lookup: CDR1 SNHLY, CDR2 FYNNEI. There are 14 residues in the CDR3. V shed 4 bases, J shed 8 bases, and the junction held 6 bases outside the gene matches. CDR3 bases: TGTGCCAGCAGTGCCCAGGGGGCGTCGGGGGAGCTGTTTTTT. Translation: CASSAQGASGELFF.

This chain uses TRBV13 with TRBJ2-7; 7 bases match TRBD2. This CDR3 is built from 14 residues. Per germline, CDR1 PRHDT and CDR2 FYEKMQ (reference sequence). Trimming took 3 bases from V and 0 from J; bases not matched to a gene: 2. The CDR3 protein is CASSFGGSSYEQYF. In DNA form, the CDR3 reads TGTGCCAGCAGCTTCGGGGGGAGCTCCTACGAGCAGTACTTC.

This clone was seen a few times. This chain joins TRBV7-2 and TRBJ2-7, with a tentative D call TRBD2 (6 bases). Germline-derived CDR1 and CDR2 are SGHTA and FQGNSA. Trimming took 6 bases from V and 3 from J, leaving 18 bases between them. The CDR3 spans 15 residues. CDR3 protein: CASRKGGGLGYEQYF. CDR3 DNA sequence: TGTGCCAGCAGAAAAGGAGGAGGGCTGGGCTACGAGCAGTACTTC.

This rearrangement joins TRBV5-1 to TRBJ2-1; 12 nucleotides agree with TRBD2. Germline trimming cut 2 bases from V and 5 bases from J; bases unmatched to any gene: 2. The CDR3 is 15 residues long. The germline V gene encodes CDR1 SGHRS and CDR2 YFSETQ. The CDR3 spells CASSLLAGGDNEQFF. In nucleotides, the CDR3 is TGCGCCAGCAGCTTACTAGCGGGAGGCGACAATGAGCAGTTCTTC.